This T cell receptor (beta chain) appears in the sequencing data of a study of blood T cells in healthy people across ages. Study at large: There was about one barcoded beta molecule captured by template switching per two T cells.

J lost 2 bases, V lost 0 bases, and 7 bases had no gene match. The CDR3 has 17 residues. In germline, CDR1 is LGHNA, CDR2 YNFKEQ. Study observations and caveats: Among T cells, TCR beta diversity per million cells dropped roughly linearly as age rose.

Next came a second PCR, run for about 7 to 12 cycles, which used a sample-barcoded 5' primer along with a J-beta primer mix. Every cDNA molecule bore a tag from a template-switch adaptor containing 12 random nucleotides. From each sample, at least 2.5 million paired-end reads containing CDR3 were obtained. Using its own MiXCR run on the 5' RACE reads, TCRdb lists one record per CDR3 protein. The repertoire consists of 700,000 or so distinct CDR3 sequences, with around 43% occurring once and the leading ten covering around 32%. About this clonotype: Its specificity is unknown.

This receptor was taken from an older man in good health. Sequences were obtained from blood. The chain is built from TRBV4-2 and TRBJ1-1; 9 positions agree with TRBD1. This chain's CDR3 is CASSQDTTGGFNTEAFF. CDR3 nucleotide sequence: TGTGCCAGCAGCCAAGATACGACAGGGGGATTTAACACTGAAGCTTTCTTT.